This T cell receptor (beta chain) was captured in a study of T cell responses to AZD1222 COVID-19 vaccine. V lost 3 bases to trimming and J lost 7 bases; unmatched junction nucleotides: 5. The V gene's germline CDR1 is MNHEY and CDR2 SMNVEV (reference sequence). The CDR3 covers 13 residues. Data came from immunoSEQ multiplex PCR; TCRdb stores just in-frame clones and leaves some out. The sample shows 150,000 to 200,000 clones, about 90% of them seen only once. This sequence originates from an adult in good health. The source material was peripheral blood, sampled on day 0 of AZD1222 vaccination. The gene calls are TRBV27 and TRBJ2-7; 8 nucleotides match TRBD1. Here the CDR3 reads CASSFSQGGEQYF. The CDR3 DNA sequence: TGTGCCAGCAGTTTTTCACAGGGGGGTGAGCAGTACTTC.